This T cell receptor (beta chain) derives from a study of T cell responses to AZD1222 COVID-19 vaccine. Repertoires were generated with immunoSEQ multiplex PCR, while TCRdb's copy carries only in-frame clones and drops some. The sample has about 140,000 clones, around 89% seen once. CDR1 and CDR2 (germline): SGHRS, YFSETQ. Germline trimming cut 0 bases from V and 9 bases from J; bases unmatched to any gene: 6. The CDR3 has 14 residues. The sample consisted of peripheral blood, taken 28 days after the second AZD1222 dose. The receptor was derived from an adult who received the AZD1222 COVID-19 vaccine. The chain joins TRBV5-1 to TRBJ2-1, with 7 bases identical to TRBD1. DNA of the CDR3: TGCGCCAGCAGCTTGGCCCTACAGGGGATTGAGCAGTTCTTC. Residues: CASSLALQGIEQFF.